This T cell receptor beta chain is drawn from a study of technical replicates of blood from several donors. J was trimmed by 4 bases and V by 3 bases; bases with no gene match: 8. Per germline, CDR1 LNHDA and CDR2 SQIVND (reference sequence). The CDR3 contains 16 residues. Clones were sequenced by immunoSEQ multiplex PCR, and TCRdb holds only the in-frame ones, with some missing. The table has approximately 70,000 clones, about 94% seen once. The chain recombines TRBV19 with TRBJ1-2; 10 bases match TRBD1. Sequenced material: T cells isolated from PBMCs. The TCR sequence derives from a human donor in good health. CDR3: CASSIQTGGAGYGYTF. Written as DNA, the CDR3 is TGTGCCAGTAGTATCCAGACAGGGGGCGCAGGCTATGGCTACACCTTC.